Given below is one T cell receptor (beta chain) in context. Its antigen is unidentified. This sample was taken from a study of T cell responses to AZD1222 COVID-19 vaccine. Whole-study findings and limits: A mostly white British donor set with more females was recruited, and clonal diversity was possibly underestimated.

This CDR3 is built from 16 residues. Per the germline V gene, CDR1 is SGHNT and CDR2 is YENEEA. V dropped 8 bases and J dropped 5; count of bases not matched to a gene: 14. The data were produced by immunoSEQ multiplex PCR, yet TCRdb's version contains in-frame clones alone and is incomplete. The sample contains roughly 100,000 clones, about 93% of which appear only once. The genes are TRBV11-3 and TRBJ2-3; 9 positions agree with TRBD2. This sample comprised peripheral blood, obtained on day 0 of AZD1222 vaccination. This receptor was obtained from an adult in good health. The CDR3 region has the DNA TGTGCCAGCGGGTATGTGGTGGCTAGCGGGAAAGATACGCAGTATTTT. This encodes CASGYVVASGKDTQYF.